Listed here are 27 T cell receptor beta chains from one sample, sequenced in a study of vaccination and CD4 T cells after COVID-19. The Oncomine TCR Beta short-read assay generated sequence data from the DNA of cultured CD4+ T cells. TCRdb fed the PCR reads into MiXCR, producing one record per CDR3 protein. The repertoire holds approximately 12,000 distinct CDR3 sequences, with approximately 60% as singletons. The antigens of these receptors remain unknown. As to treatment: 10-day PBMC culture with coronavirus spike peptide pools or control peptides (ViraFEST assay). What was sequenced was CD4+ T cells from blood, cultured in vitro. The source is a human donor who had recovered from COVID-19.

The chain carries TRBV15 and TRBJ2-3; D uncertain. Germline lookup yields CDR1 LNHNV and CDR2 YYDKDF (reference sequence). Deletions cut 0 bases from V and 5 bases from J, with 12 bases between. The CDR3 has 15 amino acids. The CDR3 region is CATSRDKSRRDTQYF. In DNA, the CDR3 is TGTGCCACCAGCAGAGATAAAAGTCGGAGAGATACGCAGTATTTT. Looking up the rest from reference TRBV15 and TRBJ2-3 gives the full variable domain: DAMVIQNPRYQVTQFGKPVTLSCSQTLNHNVMYWYQQKSSQAPKLLFHYYDKDFNNEADTPDNFQSRRPNTSFCFLDIRSPGLGDTAMYLCATSRDKSRRDTQYFGPGTRLTVL.

CDR3 loop: CASSLRTSGTYEQYF. In nucleotides, the CDR3 is TGTGCCAGCAGTTTACGGACTAGCGGGACCTACGAGCAGTACTTC. V gene TRBV12-3 or TRBV12-4 combines with J gene TRBJ2-7, with 12 nucleotides matching TRBD2. This CDR3 contains 15 residues. The V segment lost 2 bases and the J segment 2 bases; nucleotides outside the gene matches: 1.

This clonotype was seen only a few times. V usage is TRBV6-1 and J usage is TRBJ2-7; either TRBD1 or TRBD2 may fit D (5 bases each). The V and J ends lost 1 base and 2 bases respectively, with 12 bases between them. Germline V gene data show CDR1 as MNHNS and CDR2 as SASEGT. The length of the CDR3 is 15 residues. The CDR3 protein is CASSEEGTSPYEQYF. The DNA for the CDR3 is TGTGCCAGCAGTGAAGAAGGGACGTCACCCTACGAGCAGTACTTC.

The CDR3: CASRSWGGSDTGELFF. The CDR3 DNA sequence: TGTGCCAGCAGATCTTGGGGCGGGAGTGACACCGGGGAGCTGTTTTTT. The rearrangement links TRBV7-2 to TRBJ2-2; 7 nucleotides line up with TRBD2. The trim removed 6 bases at V and 3 bases at J, leaving 10 bases unmatched. The CDR3 is 16 amino acids. CDR1 and CDR2 (germline): SGHTA, FQGNSA. The full variable domain, its missing parts supplied by reference TRBV7-2 and TRBJ2-2, is GAGVSQSPSNKVTEKGKDVELRCDPISGHTALYWYRQSLGQGLEFLIYFQGNSAPDKSGLPSDRFSAERTGGSVSTLTIQRTQQEDSAVYLCASRSWGGSDTGELFFGEGSRLTVL.

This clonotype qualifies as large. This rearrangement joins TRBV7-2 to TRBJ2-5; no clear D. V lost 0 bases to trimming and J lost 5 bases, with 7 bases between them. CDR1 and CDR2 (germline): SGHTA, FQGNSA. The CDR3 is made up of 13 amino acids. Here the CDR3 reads CASSLAHRETQYF. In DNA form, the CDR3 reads TGTGCCAGCAGCTTAGCCCACCGGGAGACCCAGTACTTC.

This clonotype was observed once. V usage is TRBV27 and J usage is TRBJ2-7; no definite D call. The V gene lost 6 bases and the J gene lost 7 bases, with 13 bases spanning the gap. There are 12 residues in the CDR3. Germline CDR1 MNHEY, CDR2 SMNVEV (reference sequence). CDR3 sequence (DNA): TGTGCCAGCAGATCCGGACCGTTTGAGCAGTACTTC. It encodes CASRSGPFEQYF.

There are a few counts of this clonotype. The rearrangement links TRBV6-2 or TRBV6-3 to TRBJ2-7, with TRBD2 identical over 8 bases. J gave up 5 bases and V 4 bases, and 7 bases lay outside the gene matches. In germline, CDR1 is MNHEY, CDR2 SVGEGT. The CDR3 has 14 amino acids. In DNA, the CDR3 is TGTGCCAGCAGTTCCGGGACTAGTAAGGACGAGCAGTACTTC. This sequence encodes CASSSGTSKDEQYF.

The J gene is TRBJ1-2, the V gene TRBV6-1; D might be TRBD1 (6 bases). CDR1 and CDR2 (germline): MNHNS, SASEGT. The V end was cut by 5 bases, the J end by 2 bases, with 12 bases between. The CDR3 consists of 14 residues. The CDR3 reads CASSPSGGNYGYTF. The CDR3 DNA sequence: TGTGCCAGCAGTCCCTCGGGGGGCAACTATGGCTACACCTTC.

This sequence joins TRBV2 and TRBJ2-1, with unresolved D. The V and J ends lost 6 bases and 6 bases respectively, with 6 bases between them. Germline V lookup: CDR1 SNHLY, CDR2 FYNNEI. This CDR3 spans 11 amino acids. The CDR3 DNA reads TGTGCCAGCAGCTACCTCAATGAGCAGTTCTTC. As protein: CASSYLNEQFF.

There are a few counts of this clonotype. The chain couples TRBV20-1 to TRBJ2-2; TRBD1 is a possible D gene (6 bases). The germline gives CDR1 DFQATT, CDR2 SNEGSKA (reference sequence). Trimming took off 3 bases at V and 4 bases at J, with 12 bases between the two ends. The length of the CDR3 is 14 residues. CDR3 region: CSASADRPTGELFF. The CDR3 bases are TGCAGTGCTAGTGCGGACAGACCCACCGGGGAGCTGTTTTTT.

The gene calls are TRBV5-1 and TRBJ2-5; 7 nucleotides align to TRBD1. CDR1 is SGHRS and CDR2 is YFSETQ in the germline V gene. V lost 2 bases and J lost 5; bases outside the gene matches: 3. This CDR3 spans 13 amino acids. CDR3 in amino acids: CASSLQGTETQYF. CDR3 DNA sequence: TGCGCCAGCAGCTTACAGGGGACGGAGACCCAGTACTTC. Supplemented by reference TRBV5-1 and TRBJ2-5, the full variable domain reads KAGVTQTPRYLIKTRGQQVTLSCSPISGHRSVSWYQQTPGQGLQFLFEYFSETQRNKGNFPGRFSGRQFSNSRSEMNVSTLELGDSALYLCASSLQGTETQYFGPGTRLLVL.

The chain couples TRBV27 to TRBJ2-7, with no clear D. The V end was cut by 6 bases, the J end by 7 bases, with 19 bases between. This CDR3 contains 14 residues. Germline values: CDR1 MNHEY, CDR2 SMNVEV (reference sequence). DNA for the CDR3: TGTGCCAGCAGAAGCGCCGGGCCTATGAAGGAGCAGTACTTC. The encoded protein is CASRSAGPMKEQYF.

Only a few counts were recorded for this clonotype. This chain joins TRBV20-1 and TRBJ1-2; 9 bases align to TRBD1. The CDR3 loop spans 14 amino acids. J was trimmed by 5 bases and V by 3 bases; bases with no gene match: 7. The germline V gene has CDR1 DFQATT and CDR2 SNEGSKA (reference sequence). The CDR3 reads CSASPGQGIYGYTF. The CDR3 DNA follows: TGCAGTGCTAGCCCGGGACAGGGAATATATGGCTACACCTTC.

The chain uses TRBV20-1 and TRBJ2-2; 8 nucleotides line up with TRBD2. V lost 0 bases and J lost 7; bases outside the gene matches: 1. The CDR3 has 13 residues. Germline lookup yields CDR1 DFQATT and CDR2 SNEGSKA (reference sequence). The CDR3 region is CSARDGTSGELFF. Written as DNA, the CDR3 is TGCAGTGCTAGAGATGGGACTAGCGGGGAGCTGTTTTTT.

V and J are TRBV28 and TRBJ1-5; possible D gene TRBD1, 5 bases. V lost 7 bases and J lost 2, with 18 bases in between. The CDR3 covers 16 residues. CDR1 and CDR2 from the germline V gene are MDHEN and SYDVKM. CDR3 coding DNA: TGTGCCAGCAACCCTAGGGGAGGGCTTGGCAATCAGCCCCAGCATTTT. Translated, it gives CASNPRGGLGNQPQHF.

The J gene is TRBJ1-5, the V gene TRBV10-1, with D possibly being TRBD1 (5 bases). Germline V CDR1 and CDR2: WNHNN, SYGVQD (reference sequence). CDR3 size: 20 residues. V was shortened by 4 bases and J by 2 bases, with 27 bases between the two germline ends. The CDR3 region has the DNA TGCGCCAGCAGTGTAAAGGGGCCCGTCCTAAGTAAAGGGGGCAATCAGCCCCAGCATTTT. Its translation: CASSVKGPVLSKGGNQPQHF.

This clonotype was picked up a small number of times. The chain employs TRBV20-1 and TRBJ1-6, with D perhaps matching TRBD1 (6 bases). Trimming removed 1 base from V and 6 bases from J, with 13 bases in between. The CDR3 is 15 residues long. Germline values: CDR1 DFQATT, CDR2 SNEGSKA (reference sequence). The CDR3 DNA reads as TGCAGTGCTAGAGGGGGGGCGGGGGCTAATTCACCCCTCCACTTT. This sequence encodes CSARGGAGANSPLHF.

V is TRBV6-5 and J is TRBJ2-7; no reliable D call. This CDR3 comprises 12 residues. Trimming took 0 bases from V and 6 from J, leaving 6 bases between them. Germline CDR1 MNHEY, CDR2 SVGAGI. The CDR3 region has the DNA TGTGCCAGCAGTTACTCCCGAGGCGAGCAGTACTTC. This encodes CASSYSRGEQYF.

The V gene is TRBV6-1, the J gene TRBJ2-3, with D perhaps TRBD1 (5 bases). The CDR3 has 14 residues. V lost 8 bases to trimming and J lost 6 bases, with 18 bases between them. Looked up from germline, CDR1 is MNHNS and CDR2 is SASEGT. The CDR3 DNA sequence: TGTGCCAGCTCCCGGACACTCGACCGTGATACGCAGTATTTT. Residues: CASSRTLDRDTQYF.

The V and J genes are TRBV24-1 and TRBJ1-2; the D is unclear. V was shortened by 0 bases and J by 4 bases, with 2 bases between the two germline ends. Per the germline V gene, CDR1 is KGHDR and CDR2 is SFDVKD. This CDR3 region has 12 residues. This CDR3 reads CATSDLGYGYTF. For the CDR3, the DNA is TGTGCCACCAGTGATTTGGGCTATGGCTACACCTTC.

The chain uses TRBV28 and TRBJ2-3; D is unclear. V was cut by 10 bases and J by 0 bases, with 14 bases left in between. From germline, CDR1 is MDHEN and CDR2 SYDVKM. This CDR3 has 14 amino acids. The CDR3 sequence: CATGEALSTDTQYF. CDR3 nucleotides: TGTGCCACCGGAGAAGCCTTAAGCACAGATACGCAGTATTTT.

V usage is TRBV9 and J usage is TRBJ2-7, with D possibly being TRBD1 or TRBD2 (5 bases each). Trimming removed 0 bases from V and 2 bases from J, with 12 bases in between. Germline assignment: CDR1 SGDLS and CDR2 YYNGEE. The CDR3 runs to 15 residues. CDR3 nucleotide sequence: TGTGCCAGCAGCGTAGCCGGGACCCCCACCTACGAGCAGTACTTC. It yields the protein CASSVAGTPTYEQYF.

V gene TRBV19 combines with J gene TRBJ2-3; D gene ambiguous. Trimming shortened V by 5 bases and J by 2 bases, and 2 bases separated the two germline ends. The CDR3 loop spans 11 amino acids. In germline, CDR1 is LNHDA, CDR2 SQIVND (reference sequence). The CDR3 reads CASSHTDTQYF. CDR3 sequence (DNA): TGTGCCAGTAGTCACACAGATACGCAGTATTTT.

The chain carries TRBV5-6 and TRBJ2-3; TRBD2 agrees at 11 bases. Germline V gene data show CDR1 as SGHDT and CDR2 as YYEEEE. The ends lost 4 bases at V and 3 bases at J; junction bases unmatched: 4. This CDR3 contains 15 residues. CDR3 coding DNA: TGTGCCAGCAGCAGGGGACTAGCGGCTACAGATACGCAGTATTTT. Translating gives CASSRGLAATDTQYF.

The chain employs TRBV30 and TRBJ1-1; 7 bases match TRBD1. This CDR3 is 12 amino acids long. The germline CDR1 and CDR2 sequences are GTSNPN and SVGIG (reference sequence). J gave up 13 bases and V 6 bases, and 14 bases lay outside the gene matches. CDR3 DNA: TGTGCCTGCCTCCCAAGGGGGCAGAAAGGTTTCTTT. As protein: CACLPRGQKGFF.

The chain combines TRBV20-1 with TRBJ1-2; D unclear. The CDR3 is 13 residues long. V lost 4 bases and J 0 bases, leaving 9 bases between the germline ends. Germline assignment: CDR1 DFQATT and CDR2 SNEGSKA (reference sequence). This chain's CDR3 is CSAIDKTNYGYTF. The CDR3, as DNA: TGCAGTGCTATTGACAAAACTAACTATGGCTACACCTTC.

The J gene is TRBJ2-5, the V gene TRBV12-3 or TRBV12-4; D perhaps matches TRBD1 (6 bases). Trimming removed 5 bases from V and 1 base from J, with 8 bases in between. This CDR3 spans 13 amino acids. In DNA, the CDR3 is TGTGCCAGCAGTGTACAGGGCCAAGAGACCCAGTACTTC. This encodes CASSVQGQETQYF.